This record covers a single T cell receptor (beta chain). The antigen remains undetermined. V lost 6 bases to trimming and J lost 2 bases; unmatched junction nucleotides: 0. Germline V gene data show CDR1 as MGHDK and CDR2 as SYGVNS. The CDR3 sequence is 13 residues long. These data come from a study of response to subunit inactivated influenza vaccine. General study findings and limits: A suggestion made by the authors is that each seasonal influenza vaccination recruits few new T cells.

TCRdb fed the RT-PCR reads into MiXCR, producing one record per CDR3 protein. The sample lists 650,000 to 850,000 distinct CDR3 sequences, roughly 13% occurring once. The receptor was derived from a man over 45 who received an inactivated influenza vaccine. Sequencing was performed on PBMCs from blood, taken about 14 days before vaccination. The chain uses TRBV25-1 and TRBJ2-1; 8 positions match TRBD1. The CDR3 coding sequence is TGTGCCAGCAGACAGGGGGCCTACAATGAGCAGTTCTTC. Its translation is CASRQGAYNEQFF.